This T cell receptor beta chain was sequenced for a study of blood T cell repertoires in COVID-19. Turning to the study itself: Sites in the United States, Italy and Spain provided acute and convalescent COVID-19 samples. T cells, B-cell-depleted T cells, or PBMCs supplied cDNA or gDNA.

The V and J ends lost 4 bases and 1 base, in that order; junction bases with no gene match: 18. This CDR3 has 19 residues. Germline-derived CDR1 and CDR2 are KGHSH and LQKENI. In the original analysis: Researchers report that nucleated cell counts were estimated from reference gene primer amplification. Only in-frame clones appear in the TCRdb table, and some are missing; sequencing was by immunoSEQ multiplex PCR. V and J calls and clone size are those listed in that table; D and trimming were worked out from the DNA. The repertoire has fewer than 150,000 clones, 75% to 90% of them found once; the top ten carry around 16%.

The rearrangement joins TRBV18 to TRBJ1-1, with 7 bases aligning to TRBD1. The sequencing sample was made of peripheral blood. The receptor comes from a woman between 45 and 60 years old who had recovered from COVID-19. The CDR3: CASSRDRSARRSPNTEAFF. The CDR3 nucleotides are TGTGCCAGCTCACGGGACAGATCGGCACGCCGATCCCCGAACACTGAAGCTTTCTTT.